Following are 15 T cell receptor beta chains from one sample sequenced in a study of T-cell reconstitution after alpha-beta-depleted transplantation in children. Unique molecular identifiers featured in how the TCRbeta library was prepared. TCRdb used MiXCR to reprocess the PCR reads, holding one entry per CDR3 protein. Here the sample spans thousands of distinct CDR3 sequences, roughly 13% being singletons. The sample in question was PBMCs, mostly from graft donor cells, obtained 60 days after TCRalphabeta/CD19-depleted stem cell transplant. These receptors originate from a patient under 10 years old who had a stem cell transplant for inherited bone marrow failure, so the T cells may come from the graft donor.

This clonotype has a count of ten or more. The chain has TRBV20-1 and TRBJ2-7; tentative D call: TRBD2 (6 bases). This CDR3 comprises 11 residues. Trimming pared 6 bases from V and 1 base from J, leaving 7 bases between. Germline-derived CDR1 and CDR2 are DFQATT and SNEGSKA (reference sequence). CDR3 loop: CSAGLSYEQYF. The CDR3 region has the DNA TGCAGTGCGGGACTTTCCTACGAGCAGTACTTC.

This clonotype was seen many times. The chain links TRBV19 to TRBJ2-1; TRBD2 is a possible D gene (7 bases). This CDR3 is built from 16 residues. Germline V gives CDR1 LNHDA, CDR2 SQIVND (reference sequence). V dropped 1 base and J dropped 9 bases, with 19 bases sitting between them. As DNA, the CDR3 is TGTGCCAGTAGTATAGGTGGGGGGGGCGATGTTACTGAGCAGTTCTTC. Encoded protein: CASSIGGGGDVTEQFF.

Many counts were recorded for this clonotype. The rearrangement uses TRBV28 and TRBJ1-5; D gene ambiguous. CDR1 is MDHEN, CDR2 SYDVKM, per germline. CDR3 size: 12 residues. With 2 bases removed from V and 5 bases from J, the gap between germline ends came to 4 bases. CDR3 sequence (DNA): TGTGCCAGCAGTTTACAAGATCAGCCCCAGCATTTT. Its translation is CASSLQDQPQHF.

This clonotype was seen repeatedly, ten times or more. This chain joins TRBV9 and TRBJ2-2, with TRBD1 identical over 9 bases. Trimming removed 3 bases from V and 5 bases from J; junction bases left unmatched: 8. The CDR3 is made up of 16 amino acids. Germline CDR1 SGDLS, CDR2 YYNGEE. CDR3 coding DNA: TGTGCCAGCAGCGCCACGGGACAGGGTAGGACCGGGGAGCTGTTTTTT. This codes for CASSATGQGRTGELFF.

Within the sample, this clonotype is medium-sized (0.01 to 0.1%). J is TRBJ2-3 and V is TRBV7-2; D is ambiguous. This CDR3 has 13 amino acids. The germline CDR1 and CDR2 sequences are SGHTA and FQGNSA. V lost 1 base to trimming and J lost 3 bases, with 5 bases between them. The CDR3 protein is CASSLEVTDTQYF. Here the CDR3 DNA reads TGTGCCAGCAGCTTAGAAGTTACAGATACGCAGTATTTT.

This clonotype was counted ten times or more. This chain connects TRBV6-2 or TRBV6-3 to TRBJ2-2; 8 bases are a match to TRBD1. Trimming cost V 6 bases and J 1 base; bases outside gene matches: 1. Germline loops: CDR1 MNHEY, CDR2 SVGEGT. CDR3 length: 14 amino acids. CDR3 DNA: TGTGCCAGCAGCGGGACAGGGAACACCGGGGAGCTGTTTTTT. Protein sequence: CASSGTGNTGELFF.

The chain recombines TRBV29-1 with TRBJ1-2, with 10 bases aligning to TRBD1. V lost 5 bases and J lost 4; bases outside the gene matches: 1. The CDR3 extends over 12 amino acids. Germline V gene data show CDR1 as SQVTM and CDR2 as ANQGSEA. Here the CDR3 DNA reads TGCAGCGTTTGGACAGGGGGCTATGGCTACACCTTC. This translates into CSVWTGGYGYTF.

By its share, this clonotype is hyperexpanded. One junction end disagrees with the germline gene, perhaps due to a read error. The V call is TRBV7-7, the J call TRBJ2-5; the match to TRBD2 covers 13 bases. CDR1 and CDR2 (germline): SSHAT, FNYEAQ (reference sequence). The CDR3 extends over 15 amino acids. In DNA form, the CDR3 reads TGTGCTAGCAGCCCTGGACTAGCGGGAGAAGAGACCCAGTACTTC. It codes for CASSPGLAGEETQYF.

This clonotype has a count of ten or more. This chain connects TRBV5-1 to TRBJ2-1; D might be TRBD2 (5 bases). The CDR3 runs to 14 residues. V was pared by 4 bases and J by 8 bases, with 16 bases between. The V gene's germline CDR1 is SGHRS and CDR2 YFSETQ. The chain's CDR3 is CASSMGWGEDEQFF. For the CDR3, the DNA is TGCGCCAGCAGCATGGGGTGGGGAGAAGATGAGCAGTTCTTC.

This clonotype came up many times. The chain recombines TRBV5-1 with TRBJ2-5; 13 nucleotides match TRBD2. Losses at the gene ends were 4 bases for V and 4 bases for J; bases not matched to a gene: 7. CDR3 length equals 16 residues. Germline V gene sequence: CDR1 SGHRS, CDR2 YFSETQ. Here the CDR3 reads CASSIGLAGVGETQYF. CDR3 nucleotides: TGCGCCAGCAGCATTGGACTAGCGGGAGTTGGAGAGACCCAGTACTTC.

This clonotype was seen repeatedly, ten times or more. The V and J genes are TRBV27 and TRBJ2-7; possibly TRBD2 for D (6 bases). Germline values: CDR1 MNHEY, CDR2 SMNVEV (reference sequence). The length of the CDR3 is 16 residues. Between the trimmed V and J ends, which lost 2 bases and 7 bases, there was a span of 21 bases. The chain's CDR3 is CASSLGWGRGGGEQYF. CDR3 nucleotides: TGTGCCAGCAGTTTAGGGTGGGGTAGAGGTGGGGGGGAGCAGTACTTC.

This clonotype was recorded at least ten times. V usage is TRBV9 and J usage is TRBJ2-7; D is perhaps TRBD1 or TRBD2 (6 bases each). Deletions cut 2 bases from V and 9 bases from J, with 18 bases between. The CDR3 has 14 residues. The germline V gene encodes CDR1 SGDLS and CDR2 YYNGEE. CDR3 nucleotides: TGTGCCAGCAGCGTCGGGGGCGTCTCGATGTGGCAGTACTTC. It codes for CASSVGGVSMWQYF.

This clonotype has at least ten counts. Relative to the germline gene, one junction end is altered; a read error may explain this. V gene TRBV7-2 combines with J gene TRBJ2-3; 11 bases fit TRBD2. Germline lookup yields CDR1 SGHTA and CDR2 FQGNSA. The CDR3 has 14 residues. The CDR3 is CASSVAGGPDTQYF. The CDR3 DNA reads as TGTGCCAGCAGCGTAGCGGGAGGGCCAGATACGCAGTATTTT.

This clonotype was recorded at least ten times. The chain recombines TRBV13 with TRBJ2-1, with D maybe TRBD2 (6 bases). Germline V CDR1 and CDR2: PRHDT, FYEKMQ (reference sequence). The ends were cut back, 4 bases at V and 8 bases at J, with 21 bases in the middle. The CDR3 consists of 16 residues. CDR3 sequence: CASSSILGGSSDEQFF. The CDR3 bases are TGTGCCAGCAGCTCTATTCTTGGGGGGAGTTCCGATGAGCAGTTCTTC.

This clonotype was found many times. This chain uses TRBV10-2 with TRBJ2-7, with D perhaps given as TRBD1 or TRBD2 (5 bases each). CDR3 length: 12 amino acids. Germline V CDR1 and CDR2: WSHSY, SAAADI. Trimming cost V 8 bases and J 0 bases, with 8 bases left between them. CDR3 protein: CASGTASYEQYF. The CDR3 DNA follows: TGCGCCAGCGGGACGGCCTCCTACGAGCAGTACTTC.